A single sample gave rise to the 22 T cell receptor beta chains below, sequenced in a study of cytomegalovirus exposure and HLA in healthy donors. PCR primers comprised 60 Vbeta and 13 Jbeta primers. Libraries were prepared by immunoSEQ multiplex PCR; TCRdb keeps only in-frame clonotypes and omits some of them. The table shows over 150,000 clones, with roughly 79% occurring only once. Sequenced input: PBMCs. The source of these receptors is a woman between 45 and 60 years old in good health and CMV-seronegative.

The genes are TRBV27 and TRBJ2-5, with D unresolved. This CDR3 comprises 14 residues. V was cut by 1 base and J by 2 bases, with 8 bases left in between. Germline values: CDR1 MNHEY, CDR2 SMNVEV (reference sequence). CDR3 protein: CASSLLASQETQYF. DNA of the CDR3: TGTGCCAGCAGTTTATTGGCCTCTCAAGAGACCCAGTACTTC.

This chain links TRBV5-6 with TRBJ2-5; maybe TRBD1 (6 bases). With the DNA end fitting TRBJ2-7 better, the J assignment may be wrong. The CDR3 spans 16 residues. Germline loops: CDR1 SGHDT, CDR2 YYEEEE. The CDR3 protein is CASSLGFRGSVNEQYF. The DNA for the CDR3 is TGTGCCAGCAGCTTGGGGTTTAGGGGGAGTGTGAACGAGCAGTACTTC.

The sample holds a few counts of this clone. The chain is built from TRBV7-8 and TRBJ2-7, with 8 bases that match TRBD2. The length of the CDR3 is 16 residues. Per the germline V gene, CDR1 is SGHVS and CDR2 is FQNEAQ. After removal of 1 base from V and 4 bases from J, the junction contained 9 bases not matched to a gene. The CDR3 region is CASSLGPGGGSYEQYF. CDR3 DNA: TGTGCCAGCAGCTTAGGACCGGGGGGGGGCAGTTACGAGCAGTACTTC.

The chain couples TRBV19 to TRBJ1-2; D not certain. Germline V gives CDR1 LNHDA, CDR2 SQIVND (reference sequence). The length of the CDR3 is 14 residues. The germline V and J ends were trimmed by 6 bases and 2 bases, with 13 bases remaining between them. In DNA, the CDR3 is TGTGCCAGTAGCCTGTCCGCGGCGAACTATGGCTACACCTTC. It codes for CASSLSAANYGYTF.

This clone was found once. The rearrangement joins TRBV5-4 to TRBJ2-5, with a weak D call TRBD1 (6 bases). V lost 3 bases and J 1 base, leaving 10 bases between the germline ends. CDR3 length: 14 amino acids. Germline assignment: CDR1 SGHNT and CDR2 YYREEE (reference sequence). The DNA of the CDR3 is TGTGCCAGCAGCTCACAGGGTGCCCAAGAGACCCAGTACTTC. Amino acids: CASSSQGAQETQYF.

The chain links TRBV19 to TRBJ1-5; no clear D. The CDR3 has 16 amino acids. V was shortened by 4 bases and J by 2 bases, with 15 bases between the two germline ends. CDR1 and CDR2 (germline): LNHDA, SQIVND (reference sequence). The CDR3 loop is CASSRRWVSGNQPQHF. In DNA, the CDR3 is TGTGCCAGTAGTAGGAGATGGGTTAGTGGCAATCAGCCCCAGCATTTT.

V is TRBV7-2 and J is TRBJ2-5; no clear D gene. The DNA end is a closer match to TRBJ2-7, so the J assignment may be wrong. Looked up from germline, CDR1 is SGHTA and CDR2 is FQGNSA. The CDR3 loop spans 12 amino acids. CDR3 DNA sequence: TGTGCCAGCAGCTTAGTCTCCTACGAGCAGTACTTC. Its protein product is CASSLVSYEQYF.

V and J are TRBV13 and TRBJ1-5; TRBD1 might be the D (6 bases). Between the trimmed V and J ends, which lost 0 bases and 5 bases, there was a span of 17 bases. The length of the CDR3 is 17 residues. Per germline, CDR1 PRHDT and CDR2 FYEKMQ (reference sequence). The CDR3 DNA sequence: TGTGCCAGCAGCTTAGGAGGGTTTGCCAGGGGATATCAGCCCCAGCATTTT. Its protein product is CASSLGGFARGYQPQHF.

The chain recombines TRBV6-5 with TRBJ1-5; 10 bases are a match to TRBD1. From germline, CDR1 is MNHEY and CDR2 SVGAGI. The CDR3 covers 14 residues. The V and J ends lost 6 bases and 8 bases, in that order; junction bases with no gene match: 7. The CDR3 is CASSRGQGVEPQHF. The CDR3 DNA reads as TGTGCCAGCAGCCGTGGACAGGGGGTTGAGCCCCAGCATTTT.

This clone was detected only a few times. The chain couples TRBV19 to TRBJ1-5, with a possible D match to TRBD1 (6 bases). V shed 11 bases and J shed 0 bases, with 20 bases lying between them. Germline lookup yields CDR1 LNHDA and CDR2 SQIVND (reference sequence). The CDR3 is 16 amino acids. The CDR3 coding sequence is TGTGCCTGTAATGGAGGACAGCCTTATAGCAATCAGCCCCAGCATTTT. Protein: CACNGGQPYSNQPQHF.

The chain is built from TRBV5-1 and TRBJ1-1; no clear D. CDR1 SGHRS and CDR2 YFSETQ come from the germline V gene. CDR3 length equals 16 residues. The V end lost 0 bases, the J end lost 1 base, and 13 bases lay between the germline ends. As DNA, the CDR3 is TGCGCCAGCAGCTTGGCCCTTAACTACCGGAACACTGAAGCTTTCTTT. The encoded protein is CASSLALNYRNTEAFF.

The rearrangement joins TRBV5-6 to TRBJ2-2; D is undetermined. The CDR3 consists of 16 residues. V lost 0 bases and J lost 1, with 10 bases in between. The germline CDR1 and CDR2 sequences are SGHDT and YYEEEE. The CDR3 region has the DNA TGTGCCAGCAGCTTGGAGTACGCGATGAACACCGGGGAGCTGTTTTTT. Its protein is CASSLEYAMNTGELFF.

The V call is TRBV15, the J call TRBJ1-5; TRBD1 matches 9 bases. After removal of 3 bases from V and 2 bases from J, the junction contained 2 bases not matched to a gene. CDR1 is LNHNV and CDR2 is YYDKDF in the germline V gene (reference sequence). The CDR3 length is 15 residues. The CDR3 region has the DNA TGTGCCACCAGCAGGCGGACAGGGGGCAATCAGCCCCAGCATTTT. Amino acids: CATSRRTGGNQPQHF.

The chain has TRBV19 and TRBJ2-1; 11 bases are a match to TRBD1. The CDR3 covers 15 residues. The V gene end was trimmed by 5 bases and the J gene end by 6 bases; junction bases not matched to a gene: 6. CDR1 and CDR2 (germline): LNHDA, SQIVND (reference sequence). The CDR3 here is CASSYSGTGGNEQFF. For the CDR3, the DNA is TGTGCCAGTAGTTACTCCGGGACAGGGGGCAATGAGCAGTTCTTC.

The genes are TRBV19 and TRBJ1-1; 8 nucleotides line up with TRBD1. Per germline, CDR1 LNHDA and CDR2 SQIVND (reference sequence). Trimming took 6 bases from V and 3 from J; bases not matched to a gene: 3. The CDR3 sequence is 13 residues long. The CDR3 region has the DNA TGTGCCAGTAGCGAACAGGGGGACACTGAAGCTTTCTTT. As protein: CASSEQGDTEAFF. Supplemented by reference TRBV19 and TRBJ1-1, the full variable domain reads DGGITQSPKYLFRKEGQNVTLSCEQNLNHDAMYWYRQDPGQGLRLIYYSQIVNDFQKGDIAEGYSVSREKKESFPLTVTSAQKNPTAFYLCASSEQGDTEAFFGQGTRLTVV.

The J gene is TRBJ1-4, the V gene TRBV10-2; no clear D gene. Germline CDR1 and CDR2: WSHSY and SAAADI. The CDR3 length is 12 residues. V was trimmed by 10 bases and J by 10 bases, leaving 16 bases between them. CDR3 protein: CATFGGRGKLFF. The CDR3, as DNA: TGCGCCACATTCGGAGGGAGAGGAAAACTGTTTTTT.

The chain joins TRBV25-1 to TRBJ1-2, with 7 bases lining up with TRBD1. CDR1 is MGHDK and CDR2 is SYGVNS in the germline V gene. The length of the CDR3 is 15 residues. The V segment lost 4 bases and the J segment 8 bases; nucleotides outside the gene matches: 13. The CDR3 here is CASSVPGGQVGGYTF. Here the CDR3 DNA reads TGTGCCAGCAGTGTCCCCGGCGGACAGGTGGGGGGCTACACCTTC.

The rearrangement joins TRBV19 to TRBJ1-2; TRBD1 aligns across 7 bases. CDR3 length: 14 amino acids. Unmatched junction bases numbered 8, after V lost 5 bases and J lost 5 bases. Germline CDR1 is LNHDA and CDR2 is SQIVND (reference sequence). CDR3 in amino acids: CASSQGERRYGYTF. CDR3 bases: TGTGCCAGTAGTCAGGGGGAGCGTCGGTATGGCTACACCTTC.

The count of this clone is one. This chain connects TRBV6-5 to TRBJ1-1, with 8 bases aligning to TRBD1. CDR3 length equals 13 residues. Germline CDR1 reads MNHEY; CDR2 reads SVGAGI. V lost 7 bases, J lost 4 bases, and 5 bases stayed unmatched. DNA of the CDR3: TGTGCCAGCAACTTCGACAGGGGCACTGAAGCTTTCTTT. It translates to CASNFDRGTEAFF.

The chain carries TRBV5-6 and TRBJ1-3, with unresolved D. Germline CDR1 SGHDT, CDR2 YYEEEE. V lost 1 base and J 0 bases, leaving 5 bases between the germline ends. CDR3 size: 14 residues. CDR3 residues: CASSLPSSGNTIYF. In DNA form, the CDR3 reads TGTGCCAGCAGCTTGCCGAGCTCTGGAAACACCATATATTTT.

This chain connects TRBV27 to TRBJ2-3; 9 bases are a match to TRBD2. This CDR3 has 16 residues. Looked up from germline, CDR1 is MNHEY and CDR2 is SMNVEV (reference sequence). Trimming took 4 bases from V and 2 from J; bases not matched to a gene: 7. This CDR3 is CASSSLAGALTDTQYF. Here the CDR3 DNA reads TGTGCCAGCAGTTCGTTAGCGGGAGCGCTCACAGATACGCAGTATTTT.

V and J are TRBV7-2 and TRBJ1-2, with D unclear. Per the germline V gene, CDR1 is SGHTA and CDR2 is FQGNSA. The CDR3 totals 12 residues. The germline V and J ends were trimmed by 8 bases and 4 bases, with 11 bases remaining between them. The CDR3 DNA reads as TGTGCCAGCCTGCAGGCGACCTATGGCTACACCTTC. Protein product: CASLQATYGYTF.